This is a list of T cell receptor beta chains from one sample in a study of blood T cell repertoires in COVID-19. Sequencing used immunoSEQ multiplex PCR; TCRdb keeps in-frame clones, though not all of them. Among fewer than 250,000 clones, about 83% were seen once, and the ten largest hold approximately 3.8%. Sequencing was performed on PBMCs or T cells enriched from blood (not recorded which). All receptors come from a woman aged 40-49 years who had been exposed to COVID-19. CDR3s include the opening cysteine and the closing phenylalanine or tryptophan. The D gene is left open where the match is weak. The listing skips clone size in some rows; elsewhere it reads once, few, many or a size class.

V gene: TRBV9
J gene: TRBJ2-5
D gene: -
clone size: -
CDR3 DNA: TGTGCCAGCAGCGTAGAGGGAGTCCAAGAGACCCAGTACTTC
CDR3 protein: CASSVEGVQETQYF

V gene: TRBV9
J gene: TRBJ1-1
D gene: -
clone size: once
CDR3 DNA: TGTGCCAGCAGCCCACGGACAGTAATCACTGAAGCTTTCTTT
CDR3 protein: CASSPRTVITEAFF

V gene: TRBV20-1
J gene: TRBJ1-1
D gene: -
clone size: once
CDR3 DNA: TGCAGTGCTAGGCGTAACACTGAAGCTTTCTTT
CDR3 protein: CSARRNTEAFF

V gene: TRBV28
J gene: TRBJ1-5
D gene: TRBD1
clone size: -
CDR3 DNA: TGTGCCAGCAGCAAGACCGGGACAGGGAATCAGCCCCAGCATTTT
CDR3 protein: CASSKTGTGNQPQHF

V gene: TRBV4-2
J gene: TRBJ1-2
D gene: -
clone size: once
CDR3 DNA: TGTGCCAGCAGCCAAGCTTCCTATGGCTACACCTTC
CDR3 protein: CASSQASYGYTF

V gene: TRBV7-9
J gene: TRBJ1-1
D gene: -
clone size: -
CDR3 DNA: TGTGCCAGCAGCTACACCGAGAACACTGAAGCTTTCTTT
CDR3 protein: CASSYTENTEAFF

V gene: TRBV7-2
J gene: TRBJ1-5
D gene: TRBD1
clone size: -
CDR3 DNA: TGTGCCAGCAGCCTCGACAGGGGCTATCAGCCCCAGCATTTT
CDR3 protein: CASSLDRGYQPQHF

V gene: TRBV23-1
J gene: TRBJ1-6
D gene: -
clone size: -
CDR3 DNA: TGCGCCAGCAGTCATCCGGACAGCTACTCCTATAATTCACCCCTCCACTTT
CDR3 protein: CASSHPDSYSYNSPLHF

V gene: TRBV27
J gene: TRBJ1-5
D gene: -
clone size: -
CDR3 DNA: TGTGCCAGCAGTTTTGAGGGATCTCAGCCCCAGCATTTT
CDR3 protein: CASSFEGSQPQHF

V gene: TRBV7-3
J gene: TRBJ1-1
D gene: -
clone size: -
CDR3 DNA: TGTGCCAGCAGCCAACAGGAAGGCACTGAAGCTTTCTTT
CDR3 protein: CASSQQEGTEAFF

V gene: TRBV6-6
J gene: TRBJ1-2
D gene: TRBD1
clone size: -
CDR3 DNA: TGTGCCAGCAGTCGAGATCGGGACAGGCTTTACTATGGCTACACCTTC
CDR3 protein: CASSRDRDRLYYGYTF

V gene: TRBV5-5
J gene: TRBJ2-7
D gene: -
clone size: once
CDR3 DNA: TGTGCCAGCAGCTCTGGACAGCGACCGTCCTACGAGCAGTACTTC
CDR3 protein: CASSSGQRPSYEQYF

V gene: TRBV10-3
J gene: TRBJ1-2
D gene: -
clone size: -
CDR3 DNA: TGTGCCATCAGTTCGGACTGGAGATATGGCTACACCTTC
CDR3 protein: CAISSDWRYGYTF

V gene: TRBV5-6
J gene: TRBJ1-5
D gene: -
clone size: -
CDR3 DNA: TGTGCCAGCAGCAGAGGTGGGGGCCCCCAGCATTTT
CDR3 protein: CASSRGGGPQHF

V gene: TRBV9
J gene: TRBJ1-1
D gene: -
clone size: -
CDR3 DNA: TGTGCCAGCAGCCCTGAAAGGACTCTCGGAACTGAAGCTTTCTTT
CDR3 protein: CASSPERTLGTEAFF

V gene: TRBV5-8
J gene: TRBJ1-2
D gene: -
clone size: -
CDR3 DNA: TGTGCCAGCAGCTGGGGCAGGGGCTCCTATGGCTACACCTTC
CDR3 protein: CASSWGRGSYGYTF

V gene: TRBV7-9
J gene: TRBJ1-2
D gene: TRBD1
clone size: -
CDR3 DNA: TGTGCCAGCAGCCCCCTGTGGACAGGGGGCTTATATGGCTACACCTTC
CDR3 protein: CASSPLWTGGLYGYTF

V gene: TRBV12-3/TRBV12-4
J gene: TRBJ1-1
D gene: -
clone size: -
CDR3 DNA: TGTGCCAGCAGTTTAGCCGACTTCAGGGTTTTCTTT
CDR3 protein: CASSLADFRVFF

V gene: TRBV15
J gene: TRBJ2-3
D gene: TRBD1
clone size: -
CDR3 DNA: TGTGCCACCAGCCCCGGGACAGGGTCGGCAGATACGCAGTATTTT
CDR3 protein: CATSPGTGSADTQYF

V gene: TRBV20-1
J gene: TRBJ1-1
D gene: -
clone size: -
CDR3 DNA: TGCAGTGCTAGTCTGGGGGGGCGTTTTATCACTGAAGCTTTCTTT
CDR3 protein: CSASLGGRFITEAFF

V gene: TRBV7-2
J gene: TRBJ2-5
D gene: -
clone size: -
CDR3 DNA: TGTGCCAGCAGCCCAACCTTGGCCAAAGAGACCCAGTACTTC
CDR3 protein: CASSPTLAKETQYF

V gene: TRBV25-1
J gene: TRBJ1-6
D gene: -
clone size: -
CDR3 DNA: TGTGCCAGCAGTGACCCTCCCCTTAATTCACCCCTCCACTTT
CDR3 protein: CASSDPPLNSPLHF

V gene: TRBV6-2/TRBV6-3
J gene: TRBJ2-5
D gene: -
clone size: once
CDR3 DNA: TGTGCCAGCAGTTACTCAGGAGTTCAAGAGACCCAGTACTTC
CDR3 protein: CASSYSGVQETQYF

V gene: TRBV19
J gene: TRBJ2-5
D gene: TRBD2
clone size: -
CDR3 DNA: TGTGCCAGTAGTATCCGGGGTAGGACTAGCGGGGGTTGGCAAGAGACCCAGTACTTC
CDR3 protein: CASSIRGRTSGGWQETQYF

V gene: TRBV11-3
J gene: TRBJ2-7
D gene: TRBD1
clone size: -
CDR3 DNA: TGTGCCAGCGGGACAGGGGACTCCTACGAGCAGTACTTC
CDR3 protein: CASGTGDSYEQYF

V gene: TRBV18
J gene: TRBJ1-1
D gene: -
clone size: -
CDR3 DNA: TGTGCCAGCTCACCAGTCAGGGAGGGCACTGAAGCTTTCTTT
CDR3 protein: CASSPVREGTEAFF

V gene: TRBV5-6
J gene: TRBJ1-1
D gene: -
clone size: once
CDR3 DNA: TGTGCCAGCAGCTTGCCTGACACTTACACTGAAGCTTTCTTT
CDR3 protein: CASSLPDTYTEAFF

V gene: TRBV5-5
J gene: TRBJ1-5
D gene: TRBD1
clone size: -
CDR3 DNA: TGTGCCAGCAGCAAAGGACAGGCCAATCAGCCCCAGCATTTT
CDR3 protein: CASSKGQANQPQHF

V gene: TRBV9
J gene: TRBJ1-3
D gene: -
clone size: -
CDR3 DNA: TGTGCCAGCGGGCGGACCAGGGCAACCAGCTCTGGAAACACCATATATTTT
CDR3 protein: CASGRTRATSSGNTIYF

V gene: TRBV6-5
J gene: TRBJ2-7
D gene: TRBD1
clone size: -
CDR3 DNA: TGTGCCAGCAGACCGACAGGGGGGAGCTCCTACGAGCAGTACTTC
CDR3 protein: CASRPTGGSSYEQYF

V gene: TRBV28
J gene: TRBJ1-1
D gene: TRBD1
clone size: -
CDR3 DNA: TGTGCCAGCATCCCCCCGACAGGGGGGGTCCATGAAGCTTTCTTT
CDR3 protein: CASIPPTGGVHEAFF

V gene: TRBV2
J gene: TRBJ1-5
D gene: -
clone size: -
CDR3 DNA: TGTGCCAGCAGTGACTTGGCCAGCAATCAGCCCCAGCATTTT
CDR3 protein: CASSDLASNQPQHF

V gene: TRBV7-3
J gene: TRBJ2-3
D gene: TRBD2
clone size: -
CDR3 DNA: TGTGCCAGCAGCCCTTCCCTGACTAGCGGGGGCACAGATACGCAGTATTTT
CDR3 protein: CASSPSLTSGGTDTQYF

V gene: TRBV24-1
J gene: TRBJ2-1
D gene: -
clone size: -
CDR3 DNA: TGTGCCACCAGTGATCTCCCCAGCGGTGAGCAGTTCTTC
CDR3 protein: CATSDLPSGEQFF

V gene: TRBV13
J gene: TRBJ2-7
D gene: TRBD1
clone size: -
CDR3 DNA: TGTGCCAGCAGCTTAGGGAAACCAGGGGGCGAGCAGTACTTC
CDR3 protein: CASSLGKPGGEQYF

V gene: TRBV7-9
J gene: TRBJ1-6
D gene: -
clone size: once
CDR3 DNA: TGTGCCAGCAGCGCGACCAGGGATTCACCCCTCCACTTT
CDR3 protein: CASSATRDSPLHF

V gene: TRBV27
J gene: TRBJ1-2
D gene: -
clone size: once
CDR3 DNA: TGTGCCAGCAGTTTAGCGGGCCCAAGGACGTATGGCTACACCTTC
CDR3 protein: CASSLAGPRTYGYTF

V gene: TRBV19
J gene: TRBJ1-1
D gene: -
clone size: -
CDR3 DNA: TGTGCCAGTACCAGAGGGGGGGGAAACACTGAAGCTTTCTTT
CDR3 protein: CASTRGGGNTEAFF

V gene: TRBV5-5
J gene: TRBJ2-2
D gene: TRBD1
clone size: -
CDR3 DNA: TGTGCCAGCAGCTCGGGGACAGGGGTTCTCACCGGGGAGCTGTTTTTT
CDR3 protein: CASSSGTGVLTGELFF

V gene: TRBV14
J gene: TRBJ2-2
D gene: -
clone size: -
CDR3 DNA: TGTGCCAGCAGCCTGTTGCGAGCCGGGGAGCTGTTTTTT
CDR3 protein: CASSLLRAGELFF

V gene: TRBV10-3
J gene: TRBJ2-5
D gene: TRBD2
clone size: -
CDR3 DNA: TGTGCCATCAGTGAGGGGACTAGCCCAGAGACCCAGTACTTC
CDR3 protein: CAISEGTSPETQYF

V gene: TRBV11-2
J gene: TRBJ1-2
D gene: -
clone size: once
CDR3 DNA: TGTGCCAGCAGCTTAAGTCATACCGGGCGGGACTATGGCTACACCTTC
CDR3 protein: CASSLSHTGRDYGYTF

V gene: TRBV7-3
J gene: TRBJ2-6
D gene: -
clone size: -
CDR3 DNA: TGTGCCAGCAGCTTACAGGGGATGAGCTCTGGGGCCAACGTCCTGACTTTC
CDR3 protein: CASSLQGMSSGANVLTF

V gene: TRBV7-3
J gene: TRBJ2-3
D gene: -
clone size: -
CDR3 DNA: TGTGCCAGCAGCTTAACGTTCTCGGTCACAGATACGCAGTATTTT
CDR3 protein: CASSLTFSVTDTQYF

V gene: TRBV28
J gene: TRBJ1-5
D gene: TRBD1
clone size: -
CDR3 DNA: TGTGCCATTCAGGGGGCTGGCAGCAATCAGCCCCAGCATTTT
CDR3 protein: CAIQGAGSNQPQHF

V gene: TRBV24-1
J gene: TRBJ2-7
D gene: -
clone size: -
CDR3 DNA: TGTGCCACCAGTGACTCAGACAAAAACTACGAGCAGTACTTC
CDR3 protein: CATSDSDKNYEQYF

V gene: TRBV18
J gene: TRBJ1-5
D gene: -
clone size: -
CDR3 DNA: TGTGCCAGCTCACGGCGGGGGGGCAATCAGCCCCAGCATTTT
CDR3 protein: CASSRRGGNQPQHF

V gene: TRBV12-3/TRBV12-4
J gene: TRBJ1-2
D gene: -
clone size: -
CDR3 DNA: TGTGCCAGCACCCCTCGGGGTGAGTATGGCTACACCTTC
CDR3 protein: CASTPRGEYGYTF

V gene: TRBV9
J gene: TRBJ1-1
D gene: TRBD1
clone size: -
CDR3 DNA: TGTGCCAGCAGCGGCGGACAGGGGGGCACTGAAGCTTTCTTT
CDR3 protein: CASSGGQGGTEAFF

V gene: TRBV27
J gene: TRBJ1-2
D gene: -
clone size: -
CDR3 DNA: TGTGCCAGCAGACTGGGTGCCAGCGCCCATGGCTACACCTTC
CDR3 protein: CASRLGASAHGYTF

V gene: TRBV27
J gene: TRBJ2-2
D gene: TRBD1
clone size: -
CDR3 DNA: TGTGCCAGCAGTTGGGGACAGACTAACACCGGGGAGCTGTTTTTT
CDR3 protein: CASSWGQTNTGELFF

V gene: TRBV7-2
J gene: TRBJ1-5
D gene: -
clone size: -
CDR3 DNA: TGTGCCAGCAGCGTGACCGGACAGAACAATCAGCCCCAGCATTTT
CDR3 protein: CASSVTGQNNQPQHF

V gene: TRBV28
J gene: TRBJ1-5
D gene: TRBD1
clone size: -
CDR3 DNA: TGTGCCAGCACCGTTACGGGGACAGTAAGCAATCAGCCCCAGCATTTT
CDR3 protein: CASTVTGTVSNQPQHF

V gene: TRBV7-2
J gene: TRBJ2-3
D gene: TRBD2
clone size: -
CDR3 DNA: TGTGCCAGCAGCTTAGGGTTCCTTAGCGGGGGGGCGGCAGATACGCAGTATTTT
CDR3 protein: CASSLGFLSGGAADTQYF

V gene: TRBV19
J gene: TRBJ1-1
D gene: TRBD1
clone size: -
CDR3 DNA: TGTGCCAGTAGCATCTTCATCCTGACAGGGGAAGTGAACACTGAAGCTTTCTTT
CDR3 protein: CASSIFILTGEVNTEAFF

V gene: TRBV28
J gene: TRBJ1-2
D gene: TRBD1
clone size: -
CDR3 DNA: TGTGCCAGCAGTTCCCCCATAAGGACAGGGGATAATCCCAACTATGGCTACACCTTC
CDR3 protein: CASSSPIRTGDNPNYGYTF

V gene: TRBV5-5
J gene: TRBJ1-6
D gene: TRBD1
clone size: -
CDR3 DNA: TGTGCCAGCAGCTGGGGGACAGGGGGGTATTCACCCCTCCACTTT
CDR3 protein: CASSWGTGGYSPLHF

V gene: TRBV11-2
J gene: TRBJ2-1
D gene: -
clone size: -
CDR3 DNA: TGTGCCAGCAGCTTCACGGGGTACAATGAGCAGTTCTTC
CDR3 protein: CASSFTGYNEQFF

V gene: TRBV7-3
J gene: TRBJ2-5
D gene: TRBD1
clone size: -
CDR3 DNA: TGTGCCAGCAGCCTCGACAGGGGGCAAGAGACCCAGTACTTC
CDR3 protein: CASSLDRGQETQYF